These 25 T cell receptor beta chains share one sample of origin, sequenced in a study of cytomegalovirus exposure and HLA in healthy donors. Vbeta (60) and Jbeta (13) primers were used in the PCR. Profiling relied on immunoSEQ multiplex PCR, and the TCRdb table lists in-frame clones only, not all of them. The sample has 200,000 or so clones, 75% to 90% seen once. Sample: PBMCs. These receptors originate from a boy aged 2-15 years in good health and CMV-seronegative.

The V and J genes are TRBV5-5 and TRBJ2-3; TRBD2 is a possible D gene (7 bases). The CDR3 runs 14 residues. In germline, CDR1 is SGHKS, CDR2 YYEKEE (reference sequence). V was pared by 4 bases and J by 2 bases, with 11 bases between. The CDR3 loop reads CASSDGGPTDTQYF. Written as DNA, the CDR3 is TGTGCCAGCAGCGACGGGGGGCCCACAGATACGCAGTATTTT.

The chain joins TRBV2 to TRBJ1-2; the D gene is possibly TRBD1 (6 bases). This CDR3 spans 13 amino acids. V gave up 2 bases and J gave up 7 bases, with 11 bases separating them. Looked up from germline, CDR1 is SNHLY and CDR2 is FYNNEI. CDR3 loop: CASSEIQGSGYTF. CDR3 nucleotides: TGTGCCAGCAGTGAAATCCAGGGGAGTGGCTACACCTTC.

This clone was counted a single time. The gene calls are TRBV6-4 and TRBJ2-3, with D possibly matching TRBD2 (5 bases). The CDR3 is made up of 15 amino acids. Germline V gives CDR1 MRHNA, CDR2 SNTAGT. V was trimmed by 2 bases and J by 2 bases, leaving 11 bases between them. CDR3 nucleotides: TGTGCCAGCAGTGACACCGGGGTTAACACAGATACGCAGTATTTT. Amino acids: CASSDTGVNTDTQYF.

The chain links TRBV4-1 to TRBJ1-1; D not certain. CDR1 MGHRA and CDR2 YSYEKL come from the germline V gene. Trimming took 3 bases from V and 4 from J, leaving 15 bases between them. This CDR3 is 15 amino acids long. The CDR3 sequence is CASSHSFQAATEAFF. CDR3 coding DNA: TGCGCCAGCAGCCACTCATTTCAGGCAGCCACTGAAGCTTTCTTT.

This chain connects TRBV7-8 to TRBJ2-4; the D is unclear. CDR1 SGHVS and CDR2 FQNEAQ come from the germline V gene. There are 15 residues in the CDR3. Trimming took off 3 bases at V and 0 bases at J, with 9 bases between the two ends. CDR3 sequence reads: CASSFSQLAKNIQYF. The CDR3 nucleotides are TGTGCCAGCAGCTTCTCACAGCTAGCCAAAAACATTCAGTACTTC. Drawing the rest from reference TRBV7-8 and TRBJ2-4, the complete variable domain is GAGVSQSPRYKVAKRGQDVALRCDPISGHVSLFWYQQALGQGPEFLTYFQNEAQLDKSGLPSDRFFAERPEGSVSTLKIQRTQQEDSAVYLCASSFSQLAKNIQYFGAGTRLSVL.

The chain carries TRBV15 and TRBJ2-3; 9 bases agree with TRBD2. This CDR3 region has 16 residues. Trimming at V came to 0 bases and at J to 7 bases, leaving 8 bases not matched to a gene. Germline V lookup: CDR1 LNHNV, CDR2 YYDKDF (reference sequence). Here the CDR3 reads CATSREGAGGIYTQYF. In DNA, the CDR3 is TGTGCCACCAGCAGAGAAGGGGCGGGGGGGATTTATACGCAGTATTTT.

This rearrangement joins TRBV27 to TRBJ2-7; TRBD2 agrees at 13 bases. The CDR3 is 16 amino acids. The germline V gene has CDR1 MNHEY and CDR2 SMNVEV (reference sequence). With V trimmed by 6 bases and J by 3 bases, 8 bases remained unmatched. The CDR3 coding sequence is TGTGCCAGCAGGGGACTAGCGGGATTGGGGTTCTACGAGCAGTACTTC. This sequence encodes CASRGLAGLGFYEQYF.

V usage is TRBV30 and J usage is TRBJ2-3; TRBD1 might be the D (6 bases). V lost 2 bases, J lost 2 bases, and 11 bases lay in between. Germline V gene sequence: CDR1 GTSNPN, CDR2 SVGIG (reference sequence). The CDR3 consists of 14 residues. The CDR3 reads CAWSIRGYTDTQYF. Here the CDR3 DNA reads TGTGCCTGGAGTATCAGGGGATACACAGATACGCAGTATTTT.

This chain joins TRBV7-9 and TRBJ2-2, with 14 bases aligning to TRBD2. The V and J ends lost 5 bases and 7 bases, in that order; junction bases with no gene match: 12. The germline gives CDR1 SEHNR, CDR2 FQNEAQ (reference sequence). This CDR3 is built from 18 residues. CDR3 DNA: TGTGCCAGCAGCCTTCGGGGACTAGCGGGGGACGTCGGCGGGGAGCTGTTTTTT. Its translation: CASSLRGLAGDVGGELFF.

This chain links TRBV6-5 with TRBJ1-1; the match to TRBD1 covers 7 bases. This CDR3 region has 14 residues. V gave up 6 bases and J gave up 1 base; unmatched junction bases: 5. CDR1 and CDR2 (germline): MNHEY, SVGAGI. The DNA for the CDR3 is TGTGCCAGCAGCCGGACAGGAGCGAACACTGAAGCTTTCTTT. Amino acid sequence: CASSRTGANTEAFF.

This chain links TRBV7-2 with TRBJ2-3; D gene unclear. The germline V gene has CDR1 SGHTA and CDR2 FQGNSA. V gave up 8 bases and J gave up 4 bases, with 13 bases separating them. This CDR3 has 13 amino acids. The CDR3 loop is CASQFEMADTQYF. In DNA form, the CDR3 reads TGTGCCAGCCAATTCGAGATGGCAGATACGCAGTATTTT.

V usage is TRBV5-4 and J usage is TRBJ2-3; D uncertain. Germline loops: CDR1 SGHNT, CDR2 YYREEE (reference sequence). The CDR3 sequence is 14 residues long. The V end was cut by 3 bases, the J end by 0 bases, with 8 bases between. CDR3 region: CASSSVRSTDTQYF. The CDR3 region has the DNA TGTGCCAGCAGCTCGGTCCGAAGCACAGATACGCAGTATTTT.

As regards this clone: At one end, the junction sequence differs from germline, possibly due to a read error. The chain is built from TRBV7-9 and TRBJ1-4; 7 nucleotides agree with TRBD1. Germline V gene sequence: CDR1 SEHNR, CDR2 FQNEAQ (reference sequence). The CDR3 sequence is 17 residues long. Here the CDR3 reads CSSSLTRQGTENEKLFF. CDR3 coding DNA: TGTTCCAGCAGCTTAACCAGACAGGGCACCGAGAATGAAAAACTGTTTTTT.

The chain has TRBV13 and TRBJ1-2, with 8 bases identical to TRBD1. With V trimmed by 0 bases and J by 4 bases, 10 bases remained unmatched. Per germline, CDR1 PRHDT and CDR2 FYEKMQ (reference sequence). CDR3 length equals 17 residues. The CDR3 sequence: CASSLGRAGQGAYGYTF. The CDR3 nucleotides read TGTGCCAGCAGCTTAGGCCGCGCCGGACAGGGCGCCTATGGCTACACCTTC.

J is TRBJ1-6 and V is TRBV5-1; a weak D match, TRBD1 (5 bases). Per germline, CDR1 SGHRS and CDR2 YFSETQ. The CDR3 is 20 residues long. V lost 0 bases and J 0 bases, leaving 19 bases between the germline ends. The CDR3 protein is CASSLGGTPSSSSYNSPLHF. CDR3 coding DNA: TGCGCCAGCAGCTTGGGAGGGACTCCCAGTTCGAGCTCCTATAATTCACCCCTCCACTTT. The full variable domain, in which reference TRBV5-1 and TRBJ1-6 provide the parts outside the CDR3, is KAGVTQTPRYLIKTRGQQVTLSCSPISGHRSVSWYQQTPGQGLQFLFEYFSETQRNKGNFPGRFSGRQFSNSRSEMNVSTLELGDSALYLCASSLGGTPSSSSYNSPLHFGNGTRLTVT.

This clone has only a few counts. The chain links TRBV6-5 to TRBJ1-2; possible D gene TRBD1, 5 bases. The V end was cut by 6 bases, the J end by 2 bases, with 13 bases between. The CDR3 runs 14 residues. The V gene's germline CDR1 is MNHEY and CDR2 SVGAGI. CDR3 sequence reads: CASRLSGDNYGYTF. CDR3 sequence (DNA): TGTGCCAGCAGACTCTCGGGGGACAACTATGGCTACACCTTC.

The chain is built from TRBV6-1 and TRBJ1-4; D is perhaps TRBD1 (5 bases). In germline, CDR1 is MNHNS, CDR2 SASEGT. This CDR3 spans 18 amino acids. Between the trimmed V and J ends, which lost 6 bases and 0 bases, there was a span of 20 bases. The DNA for the CDR3 is TGTGCCAGCAGCGAATGGGGGGGTCGAGGTGCAACTAATGAAAAACTGTTTTTT. This codes for CASSEWGGRGATNEKLFF.

The chain couples TRBV11-2 to TRBJ2-7; perhaps TRBD2 as D (6 bases). The V end lost 6 bases, the J end lost 4 bases, and 16 bases lay between the germline ends. CDR3 length: 14 amino acids. The germline gives CDR1 SGHAT, CDR2 FQNNGV. CDR3 DNA: TGTGCCAGCAGTGGGAGCGGGCCCTTTTACGAGCAGTACTTC. Residues: CASSGSGPFYEQYF.

The rearrangement uses TRBV2 and TRBJ1-2; weak D call: TRBD1 (5 bases). CDR3 length: 12 amino acids. V was trimmed by 6 bases and J by 6 bases, leaving 11 bases between them. The germline CDR1 and CDR2 sequences are SNHLY and FYNNEI. The CDR3 nucleotides are TGTGCCAGCAGCCCGACAGAAAATGGCTACACCTTC. Its protein product is CASSPTENGYTF.

The gene calls are TRBV25-1 and TRBJ1-2; 7 bases are shared with TRBD1. Germline CDR1 is MGHDK and CDR2 is SYGVNS. CDR3 length: 17 amino acids. With V trimmed by 3 bases and J by 4 bases, 14 bases remained unmatched. Written as DNA, the CDR3 is TGTGCCAGCAGTGATGTCTATCCAGGGGGGCCCTCCTATGGCTACACCTTC. Translation gives CASSDVYPGGPSYGYTF.

The chain combines TRBV27 with TRBJ2-7, with TRBD1 matching over 8 bases. Germline V gene data show CDR1 as MNHEY and CDR2 as SMNVEV (reference sequence). The CDR3 extends over 15 amino acids. V trimming: 5 bases; J trimming: 0 bases; junction bases outside the gene matches: 6. The CDR3 here is CASSVTGANSYEQYF. CDR3 DNA: TGTGCCAGCAGTGTGACAGGGGCGAACTCCTACGAGCAGTACTTC.

This chain uses TRBV30 with TRBJ2-3, with 9 bases identical to TRBD2. V trimming: 0 bases; J trimming: 0 bases; junction bases outside the gene matches: 1. Germline V gives CDR1 GTSNPN, CDR2 SVGIG (reference sequence). The length of the CDR3 is 15 residues. Here the CDR3 DNA reads TGTGCCTGGAGTGTACTAGCGGGCAGCACAGATACGCAGTATTTT. Protein: CAWSVLAGSTDTQYF.

As for this clone: The same CDR3 also results from other DNA sequences found in this sample. The chain combines TRBV27 with TRBJ2-7; D is perhaps TRBD1 (5 bases). The V end lost 2 bases, the J end lost 4 bases, and 9 bases lay between the germline ends. The CDR3 runs 13 residues. Germline-derived CDR1 and CDR2 are MNHEY and SMNVEV (reference sequence). The CDR3 region is CASSLQGSYEQYF. CDR3 bases: TGTGCCAGCAGTTTACAGGGATCATACGAGCAGTACTTC.

The rearrangement links TRBV29-1 to TRBJ2-1; weak D call: TRBD1 (6 bases). The germline V gene encodes CDR1 SQVTM and CDR2 ANQGSEA. The CDR3 runs to 14 residues. Trimming removed 7 bases from V and 6 bases from J, with 19 bases in between. The DNA for the CDR3 is TGCAGCGGCCTAACCACAGGGAACGGCAATGAGCAGTTCTTC. Protein product: CSGLTTGNGNEQFF.

The chain couples TRBV10-3 to TRBJ2-6; 8 bases map to TRBD1. Germline CDR1 reads ENHRY; CDR2 reads SYGVKD. The CDR3 spans 17 residues. The junction had 8 bases not matched to a gene; V was cut back by 6 bases and J by 1 base. DNA for the CDR3: TGTGCCATCAGCTCAGGGGGCGGGATGTCTGGGGCCAACGTCCTGACTTTC. This codes for CAISSGGGMSGANVLTF.